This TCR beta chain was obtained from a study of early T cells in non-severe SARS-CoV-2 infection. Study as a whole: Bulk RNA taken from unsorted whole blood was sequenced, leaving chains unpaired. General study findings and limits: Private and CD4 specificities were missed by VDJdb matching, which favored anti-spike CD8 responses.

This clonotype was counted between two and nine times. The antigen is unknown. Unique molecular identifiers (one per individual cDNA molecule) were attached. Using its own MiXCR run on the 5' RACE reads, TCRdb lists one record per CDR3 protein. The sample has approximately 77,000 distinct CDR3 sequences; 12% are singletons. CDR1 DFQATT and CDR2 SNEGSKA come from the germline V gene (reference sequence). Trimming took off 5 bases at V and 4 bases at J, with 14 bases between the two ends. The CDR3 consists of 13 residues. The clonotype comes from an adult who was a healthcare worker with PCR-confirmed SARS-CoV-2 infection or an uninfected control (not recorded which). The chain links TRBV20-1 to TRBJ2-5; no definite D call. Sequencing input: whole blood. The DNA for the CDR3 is TGCAGTGCTCAAGACCTCTTATCAGAGACCCAGTACTTC. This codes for CSAQDLLSETQYF.